A single sample is the source of the 15 T cell receptor beta chains below, sequenced in a study of blood T cells in healthy people across ages. Together with a sample-barcoded 5' primer, a J-beta primer mix was included in a second PCR lasting about 6 to 11 cycles. TCRdb re-derived calls from the 5' RACE reads in MiXCR, one entry per CDR3 protein. The table lists hundreds of thousands of distinct CDR3 sequences, 52% of them singletons. Sequenced input: blood. All receptors come from an elderly woman in good health.

A word on this clonotype: This may come from a read error, since a much larger clone is one base off. The chain uses TRBV20-1 and TRBJ2-1, with 13 bases aligning to TRBD2. The CDR3 length is 17 residues. The J segment lost 10 bases and the V segment lost 2 bases, leaving 14 bases of the junction unmatched. The germline gives CDR1 DFQATT, CDR2 SNEGSKA (reference sequence). CDR3 sequence: CSARTRQGLAGFGEQFF. The CDR3 nucleotides are TGCAGTGCTAGAACCCGACAGGGACTAGCGGGGTTTGGGGAGCAGTTCTTC.

The chain couples TRBV27 to TRBJ2-7; TRBD2 matches 7 bases. Germline CDR1 and CDR2: MNHEY and SMNVEV (reference sequence). With 6 bases clipped from V and 9 bases from J, the junction kept 8 bases outside the gene matches. The length of the CDR3 is 12 residues. The CDR3 region is CASSGEGRVQYF. The CDR3 DNA sequence: TGTGCCAGCAGCGGGGAGGGGCGTGTGCAGTACTTC.

The rearrangement uses TRBV4-1 and TRBJ2-7; a possible D gene is TRBD1 (5 bases). Per germline, CDR1 MGHRA and CDR2 YSYEKL. This CDR3 is built from 13 residues. V lost 3 bases and J lost 4, with 10 bases in between. CDR3 amino acids: CASSHLTEYEQYF. In DNA form, the CDR3 reads TGCGCCAGCAGCCACCTGACAGAATACGAGCAGTACTTC.

The chain is built from TRBV2 and TRBJ1-6; TRBD1 aligns across 7 bases. With V trimmed by 1 base and J by 0 bases, 0 bases remained unmatched. CDR3 length: 16 amino acids. CDR1 SNHLY and CDR2 FYNNEI come from the germline V gene. CDR3 coding DNA: TGTGCCAGCAGTGAAGAGGGGGCCTCCTATAATTCACCCCTCCACTTT. Residues: CASSEEGASYNSPLHF.

This clonotype was observed a single time. The rearrangement uses TRBV28 and TRBJ1-6; TRBD1 aligns across 7 bases. V trimming: 3 bases; J trimming: 7 bases; junction bases outside the gene matches: 15. Germline-derived CDR1 and CDR2 are MDHEN and SYDVKM. The CDR3 sequence is 18 residues long. For the CDR3, the DNA is TGTGCCAGCAGTTTTCCTCCGGGACAGCTAATGTTAAATTCACCCCTCCACTTT. This encodes CASSFPPGQLMLNSPLHF.

The chain joins TRBV9 to TRBJ2-7; possible D gene TRBD2, 6 bases. The CDR3 is 17 residues long. Germline V gene sequence: CDR1 SGDLS, CDR2 YYNGEE. V was clipped by 2 bases and J by 7 bases, with 25 bases between them. CDR3 sequence (DNA): TGTGCCAGCAGCGTCCCAAGCTACGGAGGGTCCTACAATGAGCAGTACTTC. It codes for CASSVPSYGGSYNEQYF.

A note on this clonotype: A much larger clone lies one base from this, so it may be a read error. V is TRBV5-1 and J is TRBJ2-1, with 9 bases lining up with TRBD1. Matching the DNA end better, TRBJ2-7 makes the J call doubtful. Germline assignment: CDR1 SGHRS and CDR2 YFSETQ. The CDR3 has 18 residues. The CDR3 bases are TGCGCCAGCAGCTTGGGGTTTGGCGGGACAGGGAACTACAATGAGCAGTACTTC. Translated: CASSLGFGGTGNYNEQYF.

This clonotype has at least ten counts. V gene TRBV12-3 or TRBV12-4 combines with J gene TRBJ2-1; 11 bases fit TRBD2. Losses at the gene ends were 5 bases for V and 4 bases for J; bases not matched to a gene: 10. The CDR3 totals 17 residues. CDR3 bases: TGTGCCAGCAGTATCCTAGGACTAGCGGGCGCTTACAATGAGCAGTTCTTC. This codes for CASSILGLAGAYNEQFF.

This clonotype was observed at least ten times. This chain links TRBV27 with TRBJ2-1, with D possibly TRBD2 on 5 matching bases. The V and J ends lost 5 bases and 2 bases respectively, with 13 bases between them. From germline, CDR1 is MNHEY and CDR2 SMNVEV (reference sequence). This CDR3 is built from 15 residues. Here the CDR3 reads CASSPRVAPYNEQFF. CDR3 bases: TGTGCCAGCAGTCCGAGGGTGGCTCCCTACAATGAGCAGTTCTTC.

J is TRBJ2-7 and V is TRBV6-5; D may be TRBD1 or TRBD2 (5 bases each). Germline lookup yields CDR1 MNHEY and CDR2 SVGAGI. With 6 bases removed from V and 7 bases from J, the gap between germline ends came to 22 bases. The CDR3 totals 15 residues. For the CDR3, the DNA is TGTGCCAGCAGGATTCGGGACGCCCGATACAATGAGCAGTACTTC. Amino acid sequence: CASRIRDARYNEQYF.

This clonotype was seen only a few times. The J gene is TRBJ2-2, the V gene TRBV7-2; D is ambiguous. V was cut by 5 bases and J by 15 bases, with 13 bases left in between. Looked up from germline, CDR1 is SGHTA and CDR2 is FQGNSA. The CDR3 has 11 amino acids. For the CDR3, the DNA is TGTGCCAGCAGCCGTCTACGTAGGTTGTTTTTT. Its protein product is CASSRLRRLFF.

The rearrangement joins TRBV9 to TRBJ2-1; the D gene is possibly TRBD2 (6 bases). The CDR3 length is 15 residues. From germline, CDR1 is SGDLS and CDR2 YYNGEE. Trimming left V 4 bases short and J 6 bases short, with 17 bases between. The CDR3 loop reads CASSPRTRESNEQFF. The CDR3 nucleotides read TGTGCCAGCAGCCCCCGCACCCGGGAGAGCAATGAGCAGTTCTTC.

Of note for this clonotype: This may come from a read error, since a much larger clone is one base off. CDR3 sequence: CASSARQGVNIQYF. CDR3 sequence (DNA): TGCGCCAGCAGCGCCAGACAGGGGGTTAACATTCAGTACTTC. The rearrangement uses TRBV5-1 and TRBJ2-7; the match to TRBD1 covers 9 bases. The J call may not be correct, given that the DNA end is closer to TRBJ2-4. Germline-derived CDR1 and CDR2 are SGHRS and YFSETQ. This CDR3 is built from 14 residues.

This clonotype was detected a few times. The rearrangement links TRBV2 to TRBJ2-5; D is unclear. CDR1 and CDR2 from the germline V gene are SNHLY and FYNNEI. V was pared by 5 bases and J by 11 bases, with 15 bases between. The CDR3 totals 12 residues. The DNA of the CDR3 is TGTGCCAGCAGTCAAGAGGCCTACGGGCAGTACTTC. Its protein is CASSQEAYGQYF.

The CDR3 protein is CASSAYRYNEQFF. CDR3 bases: TGTGCCAGCAGTGCTTACCGATACAATGAGCAGTTCTTC. This rearrangement joins TRBV11-2 to TRBJ2-1; D gene uncertain. V lost 6 bases and J 4 bases, leaving 10 bases between the germline ends. The CDR3 has 13 residues. Germline values: CDR1 SGHAT, CDR2 FQNNGV.